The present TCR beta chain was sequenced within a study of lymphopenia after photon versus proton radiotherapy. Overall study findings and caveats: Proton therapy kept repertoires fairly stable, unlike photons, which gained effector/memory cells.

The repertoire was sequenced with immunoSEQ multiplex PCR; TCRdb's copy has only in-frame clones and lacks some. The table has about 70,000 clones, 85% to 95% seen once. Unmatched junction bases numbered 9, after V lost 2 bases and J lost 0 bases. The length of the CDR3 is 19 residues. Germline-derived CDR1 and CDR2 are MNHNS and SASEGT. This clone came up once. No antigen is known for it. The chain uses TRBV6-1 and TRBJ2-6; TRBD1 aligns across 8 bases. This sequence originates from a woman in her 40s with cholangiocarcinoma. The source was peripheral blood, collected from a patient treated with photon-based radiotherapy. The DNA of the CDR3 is TGTGCCAGCAGTGAAAGTCCAGGGGGCGCCTTCTCTGGGGCCAACGTCCTGACTTTC. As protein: CASSESPGGAFSGANVLTF.